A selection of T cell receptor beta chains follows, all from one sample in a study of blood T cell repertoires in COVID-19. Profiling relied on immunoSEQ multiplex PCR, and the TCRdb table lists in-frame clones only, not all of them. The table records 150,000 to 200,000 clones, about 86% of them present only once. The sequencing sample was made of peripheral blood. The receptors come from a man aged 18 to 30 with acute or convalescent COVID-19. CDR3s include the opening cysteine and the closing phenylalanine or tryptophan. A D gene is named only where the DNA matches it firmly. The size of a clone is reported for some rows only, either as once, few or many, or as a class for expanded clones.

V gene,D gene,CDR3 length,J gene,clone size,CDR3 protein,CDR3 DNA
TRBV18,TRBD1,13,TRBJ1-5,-,CASSPDRVQPQHF,TGTGCCAGCTCTCCTGACAGGGTTCAGCCCCAGCATTTT
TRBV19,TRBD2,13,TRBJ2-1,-,CASELAGDNEQFF,TGTGCCAGCGAACTAGCGGGGGACAATGAGCAGTTCTTC
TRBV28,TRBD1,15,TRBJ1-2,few,CASSFQSGGSYGYTF,TGTGCCAGCAGTTTTCAGTCAGGGGGTAGTTATGGCTACACCTTC
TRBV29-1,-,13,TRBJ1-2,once,CSSAESLSDGYTF,TGCAGCTCCGCGGAAAGCCTCTCCGATGGCTACACCTTC
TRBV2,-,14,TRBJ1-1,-,CASSGRGAGWGAFF,TGTGCCAGCAGTGGACGGGGGGCGGGCTGGGGAGCTTTCTTT
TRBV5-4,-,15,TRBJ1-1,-,CASSLGLRGNTEAFF,TGTGCCAGCAGCTTGGGATTGCGGGGGAACACTGAAGCTTTCTTT
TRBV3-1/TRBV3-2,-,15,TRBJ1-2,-,CASSPNVNRNYGYTF,TGTGCCAGCAGCCCTAACGTCAACAGGAACTATGGCTACACCTTC
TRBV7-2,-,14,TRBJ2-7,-,CASSSYRSSYEQYF,TGTGCCAGCAGCTCTTACAGAAGCTCCTACGAGCAGTACTTC
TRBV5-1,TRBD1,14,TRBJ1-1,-,CASSQGQLNTEAFF,TGCGCCAGCAGCCAGGGACAGCTTAACACTGAAGCTTTCTTT
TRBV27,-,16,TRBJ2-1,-,CASSLSQDPSYNEQFF,TGTGCCAGCAGTTTATCACAGGACCCCTCCTACAATGAGCAGTTCTTC
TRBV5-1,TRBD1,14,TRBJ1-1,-,CASSLQGGHTEAFF,TGCGCCAGCAGCTTACAGGGGGGACACACTGAAGCTTTCTTT
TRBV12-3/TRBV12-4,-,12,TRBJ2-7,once,CASSLRPGFQYF,TGTGCCAGCAGTTTAAGGCCGGGATTTCAGTACTTC
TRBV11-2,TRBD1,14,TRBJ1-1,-,CASFEDRVGTEAFF,TGTGCCAGCTTCGAGGACAGGGTAGGCACTGAAGCTTTCTTT
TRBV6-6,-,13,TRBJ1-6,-,CASSSTYNSPLHF,TGTGCCAGCAGTTCCACCTATAATTCACCCCTCCACTTT
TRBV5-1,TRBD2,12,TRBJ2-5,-,CASGTSGETQYF,TGCGCCAGCGGGACTAGCGGGGAGACCCAGTACTTC
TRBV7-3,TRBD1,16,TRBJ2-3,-,CASSPRGSGRTDTQYF,TGTGCCAGCAGCCCCAGGGGGTCAGGCCGCACAGATACGCAGTATTTT
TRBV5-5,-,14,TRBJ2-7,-,CASSFWWESYEQYF,TGTGCCAGCAGCTTCTGGTGGGAGTCCTACGAGCAGTACTTC
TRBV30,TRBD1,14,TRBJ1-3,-,CAWETGGSRNTIYF,TGTGCCTGGGAAACAGGGGGATCTCGGAACACCATATATTTT
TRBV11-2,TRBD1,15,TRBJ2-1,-,CASSLARGPNNEQFF,TGTGCCAGCAGCTTAGCGAGGGGGCCTAACAATGAGCAGTTCTTC
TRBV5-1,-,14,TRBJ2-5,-,CASSFGTLKETQYF,TGCGCCAGCAGCTTCGGGACACTGAAGGAGACCCAGTACTTC
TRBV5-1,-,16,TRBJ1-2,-,CASSPNTADSNYGYTF,TGCGCCAGCAGCCCAAATACGGCGGACTCTAACTATGGCTACACCTTC
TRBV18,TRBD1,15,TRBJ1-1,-,CASSTEGTGYTEAFF,TGTGCCAGCTCAACGGAAGGGACAGGGTATACTGAAGCTTTCTTT
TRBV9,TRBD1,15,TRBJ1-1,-,CASSVGGSGGTEAFF,TGTGCCAGCAGCGTGGGCGGCTCAGGGGGCACTGAAGCTTTCTTT
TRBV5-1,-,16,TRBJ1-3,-,CASSSNPGQGGNTIYF,TGCGCCAGCAGCTCAAACCCGGGACAAGGAGGAAACACCATATATTTT
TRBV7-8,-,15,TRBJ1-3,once,CASRGTGFSGNTIYF,TGTGCCAGCAGAGGCACGGGGTTCTCTGGAAACACCATATATTTT
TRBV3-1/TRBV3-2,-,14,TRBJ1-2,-,CASSQGVAPYGYTF,TGTGCCAGCAGCCAAGGTGTAGCCCCCTATGGCTACACCTTC
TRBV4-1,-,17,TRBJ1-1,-,CASSQEAVWGVNTEAFF,TGCGCCAGCAGCCAAGAGGCTGTTTGGGGGGTGAACACTGAAGCTTTCTTT
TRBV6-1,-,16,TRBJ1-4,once,CASSASYRATNEKLFF,TGTGCCAGCAGTGCGTCATACAGGGCAACTAATGAAAAACTGTTTTTT